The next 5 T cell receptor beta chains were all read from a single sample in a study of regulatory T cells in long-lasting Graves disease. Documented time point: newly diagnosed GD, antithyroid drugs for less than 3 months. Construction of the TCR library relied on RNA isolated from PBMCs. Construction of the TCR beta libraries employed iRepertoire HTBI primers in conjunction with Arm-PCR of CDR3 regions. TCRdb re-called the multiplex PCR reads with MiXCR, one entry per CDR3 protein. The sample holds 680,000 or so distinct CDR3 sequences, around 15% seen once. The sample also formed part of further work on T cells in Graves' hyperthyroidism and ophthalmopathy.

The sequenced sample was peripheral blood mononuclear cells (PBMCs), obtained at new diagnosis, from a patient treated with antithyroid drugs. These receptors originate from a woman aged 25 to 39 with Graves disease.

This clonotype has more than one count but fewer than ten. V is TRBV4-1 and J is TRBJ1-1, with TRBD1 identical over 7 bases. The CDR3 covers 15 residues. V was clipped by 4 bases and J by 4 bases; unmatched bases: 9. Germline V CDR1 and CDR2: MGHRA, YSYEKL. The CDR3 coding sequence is TGCGCCAGCAGCCGAGTCGGACAGGTGATCACTGAAGCTTTCTTT. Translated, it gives CASSRVGQVITEAFF.

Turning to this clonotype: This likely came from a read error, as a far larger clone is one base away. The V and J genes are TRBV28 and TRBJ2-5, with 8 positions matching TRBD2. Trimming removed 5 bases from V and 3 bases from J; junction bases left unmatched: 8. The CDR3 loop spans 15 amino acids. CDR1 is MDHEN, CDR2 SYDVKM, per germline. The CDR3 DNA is TGTGCCAGCAGTGCCCAAACCGGGAGGGAAGAGACCCAGTACTTC. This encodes CASSAQTGREETQYF.

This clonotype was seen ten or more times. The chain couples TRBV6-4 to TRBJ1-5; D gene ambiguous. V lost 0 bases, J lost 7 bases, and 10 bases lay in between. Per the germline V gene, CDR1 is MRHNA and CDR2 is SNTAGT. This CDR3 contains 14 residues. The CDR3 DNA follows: TGTGCCAGCAGTGACTCGCCCAGAGAACAGCCCCAGCATTTT. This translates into CASSDSPREQPQHF.

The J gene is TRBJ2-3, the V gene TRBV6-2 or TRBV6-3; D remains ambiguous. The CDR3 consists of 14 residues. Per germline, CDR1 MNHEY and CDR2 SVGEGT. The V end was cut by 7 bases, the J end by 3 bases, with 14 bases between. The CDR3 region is CASKASKPTDTQYF. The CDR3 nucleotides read TGTGCCAGCAAGGCGTCAAAACCAACAGATACGCAGTATTTT.

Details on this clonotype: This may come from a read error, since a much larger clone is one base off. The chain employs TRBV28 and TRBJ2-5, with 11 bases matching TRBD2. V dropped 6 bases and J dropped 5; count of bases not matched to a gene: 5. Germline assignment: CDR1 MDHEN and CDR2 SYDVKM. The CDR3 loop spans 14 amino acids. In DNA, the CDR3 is TGTGCCAGCAGCTTACTAGCGGGAGTGGAGACCCAGTACTTC. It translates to CASSLLAGVETQYF.